The 19 T cell receptor beta chains below all came from one sample that was sequenced in a study of CD8+ T cells in alopecia areata. cDNA prepared by RNA extraction and subsequent reverse transcription served as the template for sequencing. Assay: immunoSEQ multiplex PCR; the TCRdb copy retains only in-frame clones and omits some. This sample has some 120,000 clones, with about 57% found just once. The source was CD4+ T cells sorted from blood, collected at week 0. These receptors came from a human donor with alopecia areata.

CDR3 DNA: TGTGCCAGCTCACCACAGCGGACGGGGTCCTCCTACGAGCAGTACTTC. It is translated as CASSPQRTGSSYEQYF. The chain employs TRBV18 and TRBJ2-7, with D perhaps matching TRBD2 (5 bases). Trimming took off 1 base at V and 0 bases at J, with 13 bases between the two ends. The germline CDR1 and CDR2 sequences are KGHSH and LQKENI. CDR3 length: 16 amino acids.

The genes are TRBV7-3 and TRBJ1-1; 8 positions agree with TRBD1. Germline V gene lookup returns CDR1 SGHTA and CDR2 FQGTGA. Trimming at V came to 5 bases and at J to 5 bases, leaving 4 bases not matched to a gene. The CDR3 loop spans 13 amino acids. The DNA of the CDR3 is TGTGCCAGCAGCCGAGGACAGGGTACTGAAGCTTTCTTT. It translates to CASSRGQGTEAFF.

V and J are TRBV7-9 and TRBJ2-1; 8 nucleotides line up with TRBD2. CDR3 size: 17 residues. Germline assignment: CDR1 SEHNR and CDR2 FQNEAQ (reference sequence). The V gene end was trimmed by 5 bases and the J gene end by 8 bases; junction bases not matched to a gene: 17. The CDR3 is CASSTRSYREGQDEQFF. Here the CDR3 DNA reads TGTGCCAGCAGCACTCGTAGCTACCGGGAGGGCCAGGATGAGCAGTTCTTC.

The chain has TRBV9 and TRBJ1-2, with D unresolved. Germline CDR1 reads SGDLS; CDR2 reads YYNGEE. The CDR3 is 15 residues long. V gave up 5 bases and J gave up 2 bases, with 16 bases separating them. CDR3 in DNA: TGTGCCAGCAGTCCCGCCGTGGCGAGGAACTATGGCTACACCTTC. This codes for CASSPAVARNYGYTF.

This clone was counted between two and nine times. This chain joins TRBV2 and TRBJ2-2; 9 bases line up with TRBD2. This CDR3 has 15 amino acids. Germline CDR1 SNHLY, CDR2 FYNNEI. V lost 5 bases to trimming and J lost 3 bases; unmatched junction nucleotides: 4. This CDR3 is CASSKTSGYTGELFF. The DNA for the CDR3 is TGTGCCAGCAGTAAGACTAGCGGATACACCGGGGAGCTGTTTTTT.

The chain has TRBV15 and TRBJ2-1, with D perhaps matching TRBD2 (5 bases). This CDR3 comprises 19 residues. Between the trimmed V and J ends, which lost 0 bases and 1 base, there was a span of 19 bases. The germline V gene has CDR1 LNHNV and CDR2 YYDKDF (reference sequence). The CDR3, as DNA: TGTGCCACCAGCAGAGATTCTTTTTTCGGCGGGTCTTCCTACAATGAGCAGTTCTTC. Residues: CATSRDSFFGGSSYNEQFF.

V gene TRBV4-2 combines with J gene TRBJ2-5; the D gene is possibly TRBD1 (7 bases). This CDR3 has 14 amino acids. Trimming removed 2 bases from V and 3 bases from J, with 10 bases in between. Germline CDR1 LGHNA, CDR2 YNFKEQ. Here the CDR3 reads CASSQQGGEETQYF. CDR3 bases: TGTGCCAGCAGCCAACAGGGGGGAGAAGAGACCCAGTACTTC.

J is TRBJ2-1 and V is TRBV11-1; maybe TRBD2 (6 bases). Trimming cost V 6 bases and J 11 bases, with 20 bases left between them. Germline V lookup: CDR1 SGHAT, CDR2 FQDESV (reference sequence). The CDR3 is 14 amino acids. This chain's CDR3 is CASSQLWGDRQQFF. The CDR3 nucleotides are TGTGCCAGCAGTCAGCTTTGGGGGGATCGACAGCAGTTCTTC. Supplemented by reference TRBV11-1 and TRBJ2-1, the full variable domain reads EAEVAQSPRYKITEKSQAVAFWCDPISGHATLYWYRQILGQGPELLVQFQDESVVDDSQLPKDRFSAERLKGVDSTLKIQPAELGDSAMYLCASSQLWGDRQQFFGPGTRLTVL.

In its sample, this clone was seen a few times. The J gene is TRBJ2-3, the V gene TRBV9, with TRBD2 as a possible D gene (6 bases). This CDR3 region has 15 residues. Trimming removed 4 bases at V and 3 bases at J, with 15 bases between. The germline V gene has CDR1 SGDLS and CDR2 YYNGEE. The CDR3 reads CASSNTRGGTDTQYF. Written as DNA, the CDR3 is TGTGCCAGCAGCAACACGCGGGGTGGGACAGATACGCAGTATTTT.

V and J are TRBV30 and TRBJ2-5; 7 nucleotides agree with TRBD1. The end of the DNA aligns better with TRBJ2-7, so the J call may be wrong. This CDR3 has 13 residues. In germline, CDR1 is GTSNPN, CDR2 SVGIG (reference sequence). The chain's CDR3 is CAWSGDRSYEQYF. CDR3 DNA sequence: TGTGCCTGGAGTGGGGACAGATCCTACGAGCAGTACTTC.

V gene TRBV5-6 combines with J gene TRBJ1-5; a weak D match, TRBD1 (6 bases). Trimming stripped 0 bases from V and 3 bases from J, with 7 bases between. Germline CDR1 reads SGHDT; CDR2 reads YYEEEE. CDR3 length: 14 amino acids. CDR3 sequence reads: CASSLGTDNQPQHF. The DNA for the CDR3 is TGTGCCAGCAGCTTGGGGACAGACAATCAGCCCCAGCATTTT.

The gene calls are TRBV9 and TRBJ2-1; D is perhaps TRBD2 (6 bases). Germline V gene sequence: CDR1 SGDLS, CDR2 YYNGEE. The CDR3 is 15 residues long. V gave up 0 bases and J gave up 6 bases, with 13 bases separating them. CDR3 protein: CASSVEVGAGNEQFF. The CDR3 DNA reads TGTGCCAGCAGCGTAGAGGTGGGAGCGGGCAATGAGCAGTTCTTC.

V usage is TRBV19 and J usage is TRBJ2-3; D possibly corresponds to TRBD2 (6 bases). This CDR3 has 14 residues. V was shortened by 5 bases and J by 4 bases, with 13 bases between the two germline ends. The germline V gene encodes CDR1 LNHDA and CDR2 SQIVND (reference sequence). The CDR3 region has the DNA TGTGCCAGTAGTCCGGGAGAGTGGGCAGATACGCAGTATTTT. It specifies CASSPGEWADTQYF.

The gene calls are TRBV9 and TRBJ2-2; D gene uncertain. Trimming pared 2 bases from V and 3 bases from J, leaving 8 bases between. CDR3 length: 14 residues. Per germline, CDR1 SGDLS and CDR2 YYNGEE. This chain's CDR3 is CASSVVQHTGELFF. The CDR3 region has the DNA TGTGCCAGCAGCGTGGTACAGCACACCGGGGAGCTGTTTTTT. Together with reference TRBV9 and TRBJ2-2, the CDR3 gives the full variable domain: DSGVTQTPKHLITATGQRVTLRCSPRSGDLSVYWYQQSLDQGLQFLIQYYNGEERAKGNILERFSAQQFPDLHSELNLSSLELGDSALYFCASSVVQHTGELFFGEGSRLTVL.

A few counts support this clone. The chain has TRBV14 and TRBJ1-3; the D is unclear. The CDR3 extends over 16 amino acids. Trimming removed 4 bases at V and 2 bases at J, with 15 bases between. Germline V lookup: CDR1 SGHDN, CDR2 FVKESK. The CDR3, as DNA: TGTGCCAGCAGCCGAGACCTTTCTACTGCTGGAAACACCATATATTTT. Protein sequence: CASSRDLSTAGNTIYF.

CDR3 DNA sequence: TGTGCCTGGAGGGCTCCACGGTTCACCGGGGAGCTGTTTTTT. It codes for CAWRAPRFTGELFF. The chain is built from TRBV30 and TRBJ2-2; D is unresolved. The CDR3 is 14 amino acids. Germline lookup yields CDR1 GTSNPN and CDR2 SVGIG (reference sequence). The ends were cut back, 3 bases at V and 4 bases at J, with 12 bases in the middle.

V usage is TRBV7-2 and J usage is TRBJ2-3; D gene unclear. From germline, CDR1 is SGHTA and CDR2 FQGNSA. The CDR3 totals 12 residues. V lost 2 bases and J 4 bases, leaving 4 bases between the germline ends. CDR3 residues: CASSLFPDTQYF. The CDR3, as DNA: TGTGCCAGCAGCTTATTCCCAGATACGCAGTATTTT.

This chain joins TRBV7-2 and TRBJ1-2; D may be TRBD1 (5 bases). The V and J ends lost 5 bases and 5 bases respectively, with 15 bases between them. The CDR3 extends over 14 amino acids. CDR1 and CDR2 (germline): SGHTA, FQGNSA. The CDR3 DNA reads TGTGCCAGCAGCCAGGGCTTACTACTGTATGGCTACACCTTC. It codes for CASSQGLLLYGYTF.

The chain uses TRBV7-6 and TRBJ2-1; 13 bases fit TRBD2. The CDR3 is 16 amino acids. CDR1 and CDR2 from the germline V gene are SGHVS and FNYEAQ. J lost 3 bases, V lost 5 bases, and 4 bases had no gene match. The chain's CDR3 is CASSEGLAGFYNEQFF. The CDR3 DNA is TGTGCCAGCAGCGAGGGACTAGCGGGGTTCTACAATGAGCAGTTCTTC.